This TCR beta chain was captured by sequencing in a study of quantifying T cell responses using KT2 cells. Study details: RNA was reverse transcribed with TCR alpha and beta constant-region primers.

The cDNA 3' end received a ligated oligonucleotide with a UMI. First-round PCR used 4 to 5 cycles and beta primers RC1.1 and RC1.2 covering TRBC1 and TRBC2. TCRdb re-analysed the UMI-ligation and nested PCR reads in MiXCR, keeping a single row per CDR3 protein. The sample contains approximately 57,000 distinct CDR3 sequences, more than 9% of which appear only once. This clonotype has a handful of counts. V was clipped by 6 bases and J by 2 bases, with 14 bases between them. Per germline, CDR1 MDHEN and CDR2 SYDVKM. The CDR3 loop spans 14 amino acids. Different KT2-to-PBMC ratios were created with a constant PBMC count.

The sequenced sample was PBMCs spiked with cells of the T cell clone KT2. The TCR sequence derives from a human donor. The V and J genes are TRBV28 and TRBJ2-7; D possibly matches TRBD1 or TRBD2 (5 bases each). The DNA of the CDR3 is TGTGCCAGCAGCCCTGGGGGTCGCACCTACGAGCAGTACTTC. It yields the protein CASSPGGRTYEQYF.